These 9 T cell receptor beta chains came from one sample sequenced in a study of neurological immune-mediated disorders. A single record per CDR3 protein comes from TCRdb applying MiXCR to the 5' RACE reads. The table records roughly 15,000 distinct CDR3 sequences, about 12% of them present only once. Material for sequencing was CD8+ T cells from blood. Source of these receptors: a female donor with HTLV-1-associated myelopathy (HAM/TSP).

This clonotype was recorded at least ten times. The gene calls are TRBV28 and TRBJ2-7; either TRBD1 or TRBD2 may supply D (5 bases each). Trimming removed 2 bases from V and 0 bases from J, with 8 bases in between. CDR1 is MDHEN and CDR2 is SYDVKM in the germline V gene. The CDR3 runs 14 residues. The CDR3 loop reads CASSLKGTSYEQYF. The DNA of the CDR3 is TGTGCCAGCAGTTTAAAGGGGACCTCCTACGAGCAGTACTTC. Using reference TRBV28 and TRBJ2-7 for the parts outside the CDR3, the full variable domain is DVKVTQSSRYLVKRTGEKVFLECVQDMDHENMFWYRQDPGLGLRLIYFSYDVKMKEKGDIPEGYSVSREKKERFSLILESASTNQTSMYLCASSLKGTSYEQYFGPGTRLTVT.

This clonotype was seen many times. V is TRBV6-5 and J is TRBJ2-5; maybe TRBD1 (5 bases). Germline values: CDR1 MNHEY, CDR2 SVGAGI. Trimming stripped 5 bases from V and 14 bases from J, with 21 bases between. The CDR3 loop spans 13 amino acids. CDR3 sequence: CASSTGQGRATYF. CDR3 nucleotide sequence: TGTGCCAGCAGTACCGGGCAGGGAAGGGCTACCTACTTC.

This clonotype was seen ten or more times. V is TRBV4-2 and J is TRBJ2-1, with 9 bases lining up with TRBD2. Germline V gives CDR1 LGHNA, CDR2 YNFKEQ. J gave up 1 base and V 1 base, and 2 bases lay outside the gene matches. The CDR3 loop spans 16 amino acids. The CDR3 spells CASSQGTSGSYNEQFF. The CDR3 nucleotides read TGTGCCAGCAGCCAAGGCACTAGCGGGTCCTACAATGAGCAGTTCTTC.

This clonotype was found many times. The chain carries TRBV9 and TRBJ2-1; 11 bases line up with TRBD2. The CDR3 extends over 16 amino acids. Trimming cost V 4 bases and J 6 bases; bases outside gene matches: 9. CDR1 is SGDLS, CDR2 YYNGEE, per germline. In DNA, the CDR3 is TGTGCCAGCAGCCGGAAACTAGCGGGGGAAGGCAATGAGCAGTTCTTC. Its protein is CASSRKLAGEGNEQFF.

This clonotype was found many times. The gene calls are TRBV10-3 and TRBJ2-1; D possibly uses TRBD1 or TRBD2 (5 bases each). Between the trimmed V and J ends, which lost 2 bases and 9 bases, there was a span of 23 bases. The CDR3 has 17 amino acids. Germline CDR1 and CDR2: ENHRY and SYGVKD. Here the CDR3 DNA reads TGTGCCATCAGTGAGGTATCGAAGGGGACCGGGGCCCGTGAGCAGTTCTTC. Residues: CAISEVSKGTGAREQFF.

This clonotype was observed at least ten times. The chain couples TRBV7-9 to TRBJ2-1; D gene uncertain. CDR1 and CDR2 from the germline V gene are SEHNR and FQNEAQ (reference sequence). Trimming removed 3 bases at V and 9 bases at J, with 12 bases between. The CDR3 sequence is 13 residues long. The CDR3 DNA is TGTGCCAGCAGCTTCGGCCCGCTGGGTGAGCAGTTCTTC. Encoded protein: CASSFGPLGEQFF.

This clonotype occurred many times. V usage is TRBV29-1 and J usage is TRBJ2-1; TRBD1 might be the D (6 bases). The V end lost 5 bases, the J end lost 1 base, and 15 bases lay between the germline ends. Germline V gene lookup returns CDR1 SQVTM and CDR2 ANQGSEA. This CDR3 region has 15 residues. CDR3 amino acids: CSVLTGTRSYNEQFF. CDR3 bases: TGCAGCGTTCTTACAGGGACCCGATCCTACAATGAGCAGTTCTTC.

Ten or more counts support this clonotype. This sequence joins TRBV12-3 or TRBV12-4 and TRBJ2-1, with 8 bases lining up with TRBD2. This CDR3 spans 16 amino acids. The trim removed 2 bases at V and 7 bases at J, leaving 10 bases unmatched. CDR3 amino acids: CASSLSSGSSLNEQFF. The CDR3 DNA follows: TGTGCCAGCAGTTTATCCAGCGGGAGTTCTCTGAATGAGCAGTTCTTC.

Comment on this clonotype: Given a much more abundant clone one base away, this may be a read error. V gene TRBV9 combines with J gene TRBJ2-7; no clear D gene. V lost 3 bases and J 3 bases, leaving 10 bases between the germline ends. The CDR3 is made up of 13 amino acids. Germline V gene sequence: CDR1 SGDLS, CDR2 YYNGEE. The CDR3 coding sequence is TGTGCCAGCAGCGCCTTTAACAGCTACGAGCAGTACTTC. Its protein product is CASSAFNSYEQYF. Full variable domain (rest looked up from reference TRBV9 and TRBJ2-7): DSGVTQTPKHLITATGQRVTLRCSPRSGDLSVYWYQQSLDQGLQFLIQYYNGEERAKGNILERFSAQQFPDLHSELNLSSLELGDSALYFCASSAFNSYEQYFGPGTRLTVT.